In its sample, the clone carrying this T cell receptor (beta chain) was seen many times. What it recognizes is unknown. Among the patients, none had received any treatment before thyroid surgery. This sample is part of a study of metastatic and nonmetastatic thyroid tumors. Study-wide results and limits: Relative to benign nodules, malignant thyroid tumors were reportedly characterized by significantly elevated TCR beta diversity in blood and tumor.

The length of the CDR3 is 14 residues. Germline CDR1 is SGHDT and CDR2 is YYEEEE. Trimming removed 5 bases from V and 3 bases from J; junction bases left unmatched: 4. Under the authors' procedure: Across clinicopathological groups, CDR3 differences served as the basis for building a distant-metastasis classifier for papillary thyroid cancer. Via MiXCR, TCRdb re-called the PCR reads. These V and J calls are TCRdb output, not the study's own analysis. The sample carries 35,000 to 50,000 clones, roughly 13% recorded once. The V gene is TRBV5-6, the J gene TRBJ2-1; 8 bases map to TRBD2. The material sequenced was blood. The clonotype comes from a female donor with papillary thyroid cancer or a benign thyroid nodule (not recorded which). Some clones in this sample may be carry-over from other donors' samples. Here the CDR3 reads CASRLTSDYNEQFF. CDR3 sequence (DNA): TGTGCCAGCAGGCTGACTAGCGACTACAATGAGCAGTTCTTC.